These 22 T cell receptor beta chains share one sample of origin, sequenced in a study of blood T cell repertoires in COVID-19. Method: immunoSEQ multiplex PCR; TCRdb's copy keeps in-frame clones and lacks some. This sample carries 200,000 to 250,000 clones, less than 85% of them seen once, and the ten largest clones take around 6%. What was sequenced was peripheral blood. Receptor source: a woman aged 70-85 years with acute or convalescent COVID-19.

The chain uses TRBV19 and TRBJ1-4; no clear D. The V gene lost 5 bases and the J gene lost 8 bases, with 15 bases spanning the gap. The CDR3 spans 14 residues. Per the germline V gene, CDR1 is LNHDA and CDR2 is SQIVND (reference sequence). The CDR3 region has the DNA TGTGCCAGTAGTGCGGGCGGGGTTGTGGAAAAACTGTTTTTT. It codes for CASSAGGVVEKLFF.

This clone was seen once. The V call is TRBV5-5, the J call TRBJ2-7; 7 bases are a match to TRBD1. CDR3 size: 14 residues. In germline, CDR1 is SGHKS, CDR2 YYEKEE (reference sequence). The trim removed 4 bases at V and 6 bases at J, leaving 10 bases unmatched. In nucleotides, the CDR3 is TGTGCCAGCAGCAGAGTGGGACAGAGTTCCGAGCAGTACTTC. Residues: CASSRVGQSSEQYF.

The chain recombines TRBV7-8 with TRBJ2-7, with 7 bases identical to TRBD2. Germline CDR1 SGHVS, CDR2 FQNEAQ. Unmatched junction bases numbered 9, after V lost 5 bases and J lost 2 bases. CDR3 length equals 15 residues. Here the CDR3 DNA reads TGTGCCAGCAGCCCCCGGACTAGGCCCACCTACGAGCAGTACTTC. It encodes CASSPRTRPTYEQYF.

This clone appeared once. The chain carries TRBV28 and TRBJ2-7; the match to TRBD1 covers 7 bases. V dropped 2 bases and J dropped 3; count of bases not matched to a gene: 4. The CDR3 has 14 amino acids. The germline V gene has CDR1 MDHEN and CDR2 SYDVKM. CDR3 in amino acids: CASSLGSGGYEQYF. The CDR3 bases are TGTGCCAGCAGTTTAGGTTCAGGGGGCTACGAGCAGTACTTC.

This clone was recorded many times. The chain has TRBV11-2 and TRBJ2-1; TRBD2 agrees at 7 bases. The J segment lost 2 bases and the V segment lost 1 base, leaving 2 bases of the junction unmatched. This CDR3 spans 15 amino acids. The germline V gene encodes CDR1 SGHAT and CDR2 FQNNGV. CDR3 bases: TGTGCCAGCAGCTTAGGCGGGAGTACCTACAATGAGCAGTTCTTC. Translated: CASSLGGSTYNEQFF.

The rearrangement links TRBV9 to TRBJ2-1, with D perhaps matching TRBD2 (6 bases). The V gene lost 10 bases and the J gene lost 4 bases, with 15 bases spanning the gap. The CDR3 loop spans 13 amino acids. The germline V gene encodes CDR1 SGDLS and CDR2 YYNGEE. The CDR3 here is CAGASDPYNEQFF. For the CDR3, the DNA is TGTGCCGGAGCTAGCGACCCTTACAATGAGCAGTTCTTC.

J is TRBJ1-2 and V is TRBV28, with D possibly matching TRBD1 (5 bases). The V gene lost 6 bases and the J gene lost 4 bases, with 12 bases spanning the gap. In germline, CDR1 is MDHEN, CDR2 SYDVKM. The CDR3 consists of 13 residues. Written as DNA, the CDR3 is TGTGCCAGCAGCTTGGGACTGCTCTATGGCTACACCTTC. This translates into CASSLGLLYGYTF.

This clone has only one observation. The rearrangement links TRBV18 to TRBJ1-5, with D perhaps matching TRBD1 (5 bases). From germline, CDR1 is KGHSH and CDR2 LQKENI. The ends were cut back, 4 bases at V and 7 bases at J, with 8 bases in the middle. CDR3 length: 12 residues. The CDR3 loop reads CASSLRDQPQHF. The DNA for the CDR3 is TGTGCCAGCTCACTGCGGGACCAGCCCCAGCATTTT. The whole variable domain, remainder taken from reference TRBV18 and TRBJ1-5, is NAGVMQNPRHLVRRRGQEARLRCSPMKGHSHVYWYRQLPEEGLKFMVYLQKENIIDESGMPKERFSAEFPKEGPSILRIQQVVRGDSAAYFCASSLRDQPQHFGDGTRLSIL.

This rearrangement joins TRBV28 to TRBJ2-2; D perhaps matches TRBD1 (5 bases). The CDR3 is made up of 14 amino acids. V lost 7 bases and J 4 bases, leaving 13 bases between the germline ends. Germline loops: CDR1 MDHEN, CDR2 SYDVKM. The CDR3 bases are TGTGCCAGCACCAGGACAAGGGGCACCGGGGAGCTGTTTTTT. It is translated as CASTRTRGTGELFF.

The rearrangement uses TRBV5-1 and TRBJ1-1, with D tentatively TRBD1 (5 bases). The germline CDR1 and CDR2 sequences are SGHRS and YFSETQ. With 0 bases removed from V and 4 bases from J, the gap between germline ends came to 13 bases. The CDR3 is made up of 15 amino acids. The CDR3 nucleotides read TGCGCCAGCAGCTTGGGAGTGGGGCTGATCACTGAAGCTTTCTTT. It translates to CASSLGVGLITEAFF.

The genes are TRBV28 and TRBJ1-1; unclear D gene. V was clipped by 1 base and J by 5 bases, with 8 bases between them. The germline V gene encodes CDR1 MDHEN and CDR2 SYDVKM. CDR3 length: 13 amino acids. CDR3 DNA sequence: TGTGCCAGCAGTTTATATCCGGGAACTGAAGCTTTCTTT. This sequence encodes CASSLYPGTEAFF.

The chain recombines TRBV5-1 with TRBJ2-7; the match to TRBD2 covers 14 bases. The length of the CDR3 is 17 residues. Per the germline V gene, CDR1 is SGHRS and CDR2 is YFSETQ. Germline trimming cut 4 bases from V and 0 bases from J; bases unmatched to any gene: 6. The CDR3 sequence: CASSTGTSGSLSYEQYF. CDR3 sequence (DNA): TGCGCCAGCAGCACCGGGACTAGCGGGAGCCTCTCCTACGAGCAGTACTTC.

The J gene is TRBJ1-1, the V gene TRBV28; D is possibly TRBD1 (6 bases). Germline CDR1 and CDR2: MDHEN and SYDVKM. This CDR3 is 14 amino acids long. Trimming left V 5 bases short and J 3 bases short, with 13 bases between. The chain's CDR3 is CASSPRTGYTEAFF. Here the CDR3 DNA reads TGTGCCAGCAGTCCGCGCACAGGGTACACTGAAGCTTTCTTT.

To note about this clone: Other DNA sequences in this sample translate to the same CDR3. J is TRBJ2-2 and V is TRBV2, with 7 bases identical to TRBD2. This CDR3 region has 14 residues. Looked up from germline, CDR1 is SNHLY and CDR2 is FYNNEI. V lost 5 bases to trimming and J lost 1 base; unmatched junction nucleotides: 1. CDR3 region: CASSPSGNTGELFF. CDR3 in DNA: TGTGCCAGCAGTCCTAGCGGGAACACCGGGGAGCTGTTTTTT.

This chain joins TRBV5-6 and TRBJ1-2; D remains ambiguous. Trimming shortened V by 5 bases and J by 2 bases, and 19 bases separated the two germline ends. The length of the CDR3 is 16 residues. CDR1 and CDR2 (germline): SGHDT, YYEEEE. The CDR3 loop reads CASRSRSGALNYGYTF. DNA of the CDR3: TGTGCCAGCAGGTCGAGGTCCGGAGCCTTAAACTATGGCTACACCTTC.

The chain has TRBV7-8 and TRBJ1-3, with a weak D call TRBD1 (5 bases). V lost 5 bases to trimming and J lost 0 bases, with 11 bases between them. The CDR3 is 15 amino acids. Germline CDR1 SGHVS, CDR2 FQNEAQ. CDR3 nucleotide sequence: TGTGCCAGCAGCCCAGGGAAGAACTCTGGAAACACCATATATTTT. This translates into CASSPGKNSGNTIYF.

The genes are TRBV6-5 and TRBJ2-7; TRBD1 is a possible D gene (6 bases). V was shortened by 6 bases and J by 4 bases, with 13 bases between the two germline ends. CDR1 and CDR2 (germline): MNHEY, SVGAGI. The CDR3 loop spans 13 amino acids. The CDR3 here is CASRAGTPYEQYF. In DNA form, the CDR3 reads TGTGCCAGCAGAGCCGGGACACCATACGAGCAGTACTTC.

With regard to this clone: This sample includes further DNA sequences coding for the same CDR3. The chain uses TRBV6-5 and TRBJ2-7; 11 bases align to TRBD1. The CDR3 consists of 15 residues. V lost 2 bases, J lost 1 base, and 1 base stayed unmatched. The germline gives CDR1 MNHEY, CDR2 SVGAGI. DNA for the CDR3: TGTGCCAGCAGTTACCGGGACAGGGGGTCCTACGAGCAGTACTTC. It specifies CASSYRDRGSYEQYF.

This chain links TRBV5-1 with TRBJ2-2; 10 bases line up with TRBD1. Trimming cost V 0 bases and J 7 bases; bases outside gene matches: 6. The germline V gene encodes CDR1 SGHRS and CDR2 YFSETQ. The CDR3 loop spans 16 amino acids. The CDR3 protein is CASSLGQGALVGELFF. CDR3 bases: TGCGCCAGCAGCTTGGGACAGGGGGCATTGGTCGGGGAGCTGTTTTTT.

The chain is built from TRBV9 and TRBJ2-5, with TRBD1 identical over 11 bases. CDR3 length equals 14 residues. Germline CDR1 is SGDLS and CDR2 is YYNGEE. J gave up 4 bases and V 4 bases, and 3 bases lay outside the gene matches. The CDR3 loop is CASSIGTGGETQYF. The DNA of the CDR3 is TGTGCCAGCAGCATAGGGACAGGGGGAGAGACCCAGTACTTC.

The CDR3 here is CASSVEEAATSSGNTIYF. The DNA of the CDR3 is TGTGCCAGCAGCGTAGAGGAGGCGGCTACAAGCTCTGGAAACACCATATATTTT. The J gene is TRBJ1-3, the V gene TRBV9; D not resolved. The length of the CDR3 is 18 residues. CDR1 is SGDLS and CDR2 is YYNGEE in the germline V gene. V was shortened by 0 bases and J by 0 bases, with 16 bases between the two germline ends.

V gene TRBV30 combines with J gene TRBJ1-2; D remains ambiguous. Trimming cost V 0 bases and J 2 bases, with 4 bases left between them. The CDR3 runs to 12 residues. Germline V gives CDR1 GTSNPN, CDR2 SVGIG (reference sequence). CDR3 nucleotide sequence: TGTGCCTGGAGTGTGGCCAACTATGGCTACACCTTC. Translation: CAWSVANYGYTF.